This TCR beta chain was sequenced in a study of blood T cells in healthy people across ages. Through a sample-barcoded 5' primer and a J-beta primer mix, a second PCR was run for roughly 7 to 11 cycles. Tags on each cDNA molecule came from a template-switch adaptor with 12 random nucleotides. No fewer than 3 million CDR3-containing paired-end reads came from each sample. A single record per CDR3 protein comes from TCRdb applying MiXCR to the 5' RACE reads. The table shows 750,000 to 850,000 distinct CDR3 sequences, with more than 20% occurring only once. Germline CDR1 MNHEY, CDR2 SVGAGI. The CDR3 has 15 residues. The germline V and J ends were trimmed by 6 bases and 4 bases, with 15 bases remaining between them. This clonotype was detected only a few times. These same records also appear under a second study, on T cells of mothers and their children. As that study records: In both related and unrelated pairs, TCR recombination output is shaped similarly by thymic selection.

The sample taken for sequencing was blood. This sequence was found in a boy between 10 and 17 years old in good health. V is TRBV6-5 and J is TRBJ1-4; TRBD1 is a possible D gene (6 bases). CDR3 sequence reads: CASRAPGGINEKLFF. CDR3 nucleotides: TGTGCCAGCAGGGCTCCGGGGGGCATTAATGAAAAACTGTTTTTT.